This T cell receptor beta chain was recovered during a study of shared clonotypes between healthy human individuals. Germline CDR1 reads SNHLY; CDR2 reads FYNNEI. The J segment lost 5 bases and the V segment lost 2 bases, leaving 7 bases of the junction unmatched. The length of the CDR3 is 15 residues. The table came from immunoSEQ multiplex PCR; TCRdb's copy has only in-frame clones and leaves some out. The table lists 980,000 or so clones, roughly 72% of them singletons. This clonotype was obtained from a man between 18 and 29 years old in good health. The gene calls are TRBV2 and TRBJ2-5, with 8 bases lining up with TRBD2. The sequencing input was memory CD4+ T cells sorted from blood. The subset was: CD45RA-negative fraction. CDR3 sequence (DNA): TGTGCCAGCAGTGAAACGGGGGGGCCCCCCGAGACCCAGTACTTC. It is translated as CASSETGGPPETQYF.